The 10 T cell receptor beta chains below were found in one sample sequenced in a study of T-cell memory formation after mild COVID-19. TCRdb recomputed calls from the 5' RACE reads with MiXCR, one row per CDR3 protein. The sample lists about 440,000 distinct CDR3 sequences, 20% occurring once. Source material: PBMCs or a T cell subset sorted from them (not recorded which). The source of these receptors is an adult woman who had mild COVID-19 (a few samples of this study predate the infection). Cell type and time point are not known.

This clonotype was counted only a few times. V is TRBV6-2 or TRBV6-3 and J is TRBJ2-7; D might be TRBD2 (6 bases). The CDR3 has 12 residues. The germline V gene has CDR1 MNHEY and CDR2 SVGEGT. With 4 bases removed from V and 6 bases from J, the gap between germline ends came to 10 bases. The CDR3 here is CASSWGVLEQYF. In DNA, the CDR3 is TGTGCCAGCAGTTGGGGGGTTCTCGAGCAGTACTTC.

CDR3 residues: CASSFYSTDTQYF. The CDR3 coding sequence is TGTGCCAGCAGTTTCTATAGCACAGATACGCAGTATTTT. The chain combines TRBV12-3 or TRBV12-4 with TRBJ2-3, with unresolved D. CDR3 length: 13 amino acids. V dropped 3 bases and J dropped 0 bases, with 4 bases sitting between them.

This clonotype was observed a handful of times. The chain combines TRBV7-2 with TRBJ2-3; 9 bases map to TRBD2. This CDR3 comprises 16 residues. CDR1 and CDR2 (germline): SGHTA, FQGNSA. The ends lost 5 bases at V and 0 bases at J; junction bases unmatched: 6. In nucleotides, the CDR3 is TGTGCCAGCAGCCCGACTAGCGGACCTAGCACAGATACGCAGTATTTT. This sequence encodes CASSPTSGPSTDTQYF.

The CDR3 loop reads CASSFEHRSYEQYF. The DNA for the CDR3 is TGTGCCAGCAGTTTCGAGCATCGCTCCTACGAGCAGTACTTC. The V call is TRBV6-6, the J call TRBJ2-7; D uncertain. This CDR3 contains 14 residues. Looked up from germline, CDR1 is MNHNY and CDR2 is SVGAGI (reference sequence). The V and J ends lost 4 bases and 0 bases respectively, with 10 bases between them.

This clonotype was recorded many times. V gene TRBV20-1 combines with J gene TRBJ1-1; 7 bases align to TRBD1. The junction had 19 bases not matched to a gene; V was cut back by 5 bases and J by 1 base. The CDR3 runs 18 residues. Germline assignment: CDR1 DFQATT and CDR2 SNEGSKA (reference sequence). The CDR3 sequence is CSAYSLQGNGGGNTEAFF. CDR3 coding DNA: TGCAGTGCTTACTCATTACAGGGGAATGGCGGAGGGAACACTGAAGCTTTCTTT.

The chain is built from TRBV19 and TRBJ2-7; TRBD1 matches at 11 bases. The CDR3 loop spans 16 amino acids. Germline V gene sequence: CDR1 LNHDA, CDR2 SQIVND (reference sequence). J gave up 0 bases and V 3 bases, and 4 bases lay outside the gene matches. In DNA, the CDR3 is TGTGCCAGTAGTATGGCCGGGACAGGGGGCTCCTACGAGCAGTACTTC. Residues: CASSMAGTGGSYEQYF.

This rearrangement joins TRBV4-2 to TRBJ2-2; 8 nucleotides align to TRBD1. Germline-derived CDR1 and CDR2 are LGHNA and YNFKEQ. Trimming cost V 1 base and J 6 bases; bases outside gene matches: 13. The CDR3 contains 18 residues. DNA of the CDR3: TGTGCCAGCAGCCAAGCCACGCTGGCAGGGGGCTCTCCCGGGGAGCTGTTTTTT. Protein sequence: CASSQATLAGGSPGELFF.

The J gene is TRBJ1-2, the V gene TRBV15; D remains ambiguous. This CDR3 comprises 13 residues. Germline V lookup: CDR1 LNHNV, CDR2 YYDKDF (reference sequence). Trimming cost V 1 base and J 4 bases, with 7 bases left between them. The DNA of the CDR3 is TGTGCCACCAGCAGAGGTACGGCCTATGGCTACACCTTC. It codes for CATSRGTAYGYTF. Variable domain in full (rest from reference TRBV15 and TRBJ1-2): DAMVIQNPRYQVTQFGKPVTLSCSQTLNHNVMYWYQQKSSQAPKLLFHYYDKDFNNEADTPDNFQSRRPNTSFCFLDIRSPGLGDTAMYLCATSRGTAYGYTFGSGTRLTVV.

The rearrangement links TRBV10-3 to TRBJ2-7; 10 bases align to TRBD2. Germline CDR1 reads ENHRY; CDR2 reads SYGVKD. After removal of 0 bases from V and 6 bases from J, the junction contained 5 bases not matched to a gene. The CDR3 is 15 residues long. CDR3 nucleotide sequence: TGTGCCATCAGTGAGTCATCTAGCGGGAGCGGCGAGCAGTACTTC. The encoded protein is CAISESSSGSGEQYF.

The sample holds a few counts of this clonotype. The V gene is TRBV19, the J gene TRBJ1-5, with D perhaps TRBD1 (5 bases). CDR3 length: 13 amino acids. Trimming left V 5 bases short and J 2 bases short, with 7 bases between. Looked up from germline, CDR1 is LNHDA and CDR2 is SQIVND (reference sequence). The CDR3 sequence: CASSGDRNQPQHF. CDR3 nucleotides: TGTGCCAGTAGTGGGGACCGCAATCAGCCCCAGCATTTT.